This entry features one TCR beta chain sequence. Donors in Cohort 3 who had recovered were those with two negative PCRs, healthcare professional clearance, or resolution of their symptoms. Only in-frame clones appear in the TCRdb table, and some are missing; sequencing was by immunoSEQ multiplex PCR. Of roughly 380,000 clones in the sample, about 90% were seen once. The CDR3 spans 15 residues. The germline gives CDR1 LNHDA, CDR2 SQIVND (reference sequence). V trimming: 5 bases; J trimming: 0 bases; junction bases outside the gene matches: 5. This entry belongs to a study of blood T cell repertoires in COVID-19.

Sequencing input: PBMCs or T cells enriched from blood (not recorded which). The V gene is TRBV19, the J gene TRBJ2-7; 9 nucleotides align to TRBD2. This receptor was taken from a woman in her 30s who had recovered from COVID-19. The CDR3 sequence is CASSPLAGSSYEQYF. In nucleotides, the CDR3 is TGTGCCAGTAGTCCCCTAGCGGGGAGCTCCTACGAGCAGTACTTC.